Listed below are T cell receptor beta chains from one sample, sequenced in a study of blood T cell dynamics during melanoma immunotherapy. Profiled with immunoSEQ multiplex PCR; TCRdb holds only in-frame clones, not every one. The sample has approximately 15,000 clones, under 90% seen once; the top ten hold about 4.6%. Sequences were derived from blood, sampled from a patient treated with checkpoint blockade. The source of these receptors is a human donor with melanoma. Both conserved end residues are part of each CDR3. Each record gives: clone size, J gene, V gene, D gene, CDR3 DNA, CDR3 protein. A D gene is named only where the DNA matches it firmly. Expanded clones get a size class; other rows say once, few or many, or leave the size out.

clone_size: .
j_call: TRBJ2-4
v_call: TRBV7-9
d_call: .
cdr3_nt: TGTGCCAGCAGCTTAACACAGGGCGACAAAAACATTCAGTACTTC
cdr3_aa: CASSLTQGDKNIQYF

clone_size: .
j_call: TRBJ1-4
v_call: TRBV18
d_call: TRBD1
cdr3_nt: TGTGCCAGCTCCCCCTTCGGGACAGACAATGAAAAACTGTTTTTT
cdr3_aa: CASSPFGTDNEKLFF

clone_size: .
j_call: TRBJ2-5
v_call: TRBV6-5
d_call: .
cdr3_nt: TGTGCCAGCAGAAAGACCGGAACGGAGACCCAGTACTTC
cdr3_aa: CASRKTGTETQYF

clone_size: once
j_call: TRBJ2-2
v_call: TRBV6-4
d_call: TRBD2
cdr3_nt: TGTGCCAGCAGTGAGACTAGCGGGGACCTAACCGGGGAGCTGTTTTTT
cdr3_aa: CASSETSGDLTGELFF

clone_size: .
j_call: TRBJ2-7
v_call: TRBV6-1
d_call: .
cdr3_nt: TGTGCCAGCAGTGGGCAACTGGAAAAAGGGGTTCACTACGAGCAGTACTTC
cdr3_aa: CASSGQLEKGVHYEQYF

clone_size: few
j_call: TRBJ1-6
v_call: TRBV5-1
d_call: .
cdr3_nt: TGCGCCAGCAGCCGCCCGGGGACGAATTCACCCCTCCACTTT
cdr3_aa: CASSRPGTNSPLHF

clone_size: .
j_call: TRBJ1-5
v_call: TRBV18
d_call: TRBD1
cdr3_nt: TGTGCCAGCTCACCCGGGACAGGGTGGGATCAGCCCCAGCATTTT
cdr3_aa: CASSPGTGWDQPQHF

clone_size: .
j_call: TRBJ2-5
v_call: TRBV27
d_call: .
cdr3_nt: TGTGCCAGCACAAGTACCATAGGGGCCCAGTACTTC
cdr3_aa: CASTSTIGAQYF

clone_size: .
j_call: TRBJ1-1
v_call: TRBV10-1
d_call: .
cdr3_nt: TGCGCCAGCATCTTTAACACTGAAGCTTTCTTT
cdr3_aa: CASIFNTEAFF

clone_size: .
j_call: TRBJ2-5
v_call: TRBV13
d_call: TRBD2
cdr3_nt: TGTGCCAGCAGCTCGGGACTAGGCGTGACCCAGTACTTC
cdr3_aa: CASSSGLGVTQYF

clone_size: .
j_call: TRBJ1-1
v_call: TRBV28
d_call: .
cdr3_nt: TGTGCCAGCAGCCTGAACTCGGAAGCTTTCTTT
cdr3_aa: CASSLNSEAFF

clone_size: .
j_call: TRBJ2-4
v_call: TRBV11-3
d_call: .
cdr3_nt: TGTGCCAGCAGCTTAGGGCCCGGGGCCAAAAACATTCAGTACTTC
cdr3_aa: CASSLGPGAKNIQYF

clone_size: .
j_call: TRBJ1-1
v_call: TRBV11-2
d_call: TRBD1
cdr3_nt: TGTGCCAGCAGCTCCCACAGACAGGGGGACACTGAAGCTTTCTTT
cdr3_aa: CASSSHRQGDTEAFF

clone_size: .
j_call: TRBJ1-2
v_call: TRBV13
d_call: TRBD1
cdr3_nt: TGTGCCAGCAGCCAAGGGACAGGGGGCGCTTCCGGCTACACCTTC
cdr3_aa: CASSQGTGGASGYTF